The 24 T cell receptor beta chains below were found in one sample sequenced in a study of chemoradiotherapy in HPV16-positive cancers. Measured with immunoSEQ multiplex PCR; TCRdb has only the in-frame clones, and not every one. Of 65,000 to 80,000 clones listed, roughly 90% are singletons. Here the sequenced sample was blood, taken from a patient who underwent chemoradiotherapy. These TCRs come from a human donor with HPV-associated anogenital cancer.

The gene calls are TRBV7-9 and TRBJ2-3; D gene ambiguous. V gave up 1 base and J gave up 0 bases, with 8 bases separating them. In germline, CDR1 is SEHNR, CDR2 FQNEAQ (reference sequence). The CDR3 totals 15 residues. The CDR3 DNA sequence: TGTGCCAGCAGCTTAGAGCCGCTGAGCACAGATACGCAGTATTTT. Its translation: CASSLEPLSTDTQYF.

The rearrangement uses TRBV5-5 and TRBJ2-5, with TRBD1 matching 11 bases. Germline V gives CDR1 SGHKS, CDR2 YYEKEE (reference sequence). CDR3 length equals 14 residues. The ends lost 4 bases at V and 4 bases at J; junction bases unmatched: 3. CDR3 DNA: TGTGCCAGCAGCCGGGACAGGGGGGGAGAGACCCAGTACTTC. Protein product: CASSRDRGGETQYF.

The CDR3 here is CASTLGSMNTEAFF. The CDR3 nucleotides read TGTGCCAGCACTTTGGGCAGTATGAACACTGAAGCTTTCTTT. This sequence joins TRBV28 and TRBJ1-1; no definite D call. V shed 7 bases and J shed 0 bases, with 12 bases lying between them. Germline CDR1 is MDHEN and CDR2 is SYDVKM. The CDR3 length is 14 residues.

This clone is a singleton in its sample. This chain uses TRBV6-6 with TRBJ1-6, with unresolved D. This CDR3 contains 15 residues. Germline CDR1 reads MNHNY; CDR2 reads SVGAGI (reference sequence). Trimming stripped 5 bases from V and 0 bases from J, with 8 bases between. CDR3 residues: CASSPPGSYNSPLHF. DNA of the CDR3: TGTGCCAGCAGTCCGCCGGGCTCCTATAATTCACCCCTCCACTTT.

The rearrangement joins TRBV19 to TRBJ1-1, with a tentative D call TRBD1 (5 bases). V was clipped by 8 bases and J by 3 bases, with 19 bases between them. CDR1 is LNHDA, CDR2 SQIVND, per germline (reference sequence). The CDR3 runs to 15 residues. The CDR3 region has the DNA TGTGCCAGTCATGGGGGGGGAAGCCCGGACACTGAAGCTTTCTTT. Residues: CASHGGGSPDTEAFF.

This clone was found a few times. The chain joins TRBV7-3 to TRBJ2-2; maybe TRBD2 (5 bases). The CDR3 spans 16 residues. V shed 2 bases and J shed 4 bases, with 14 bases lying between them. Germline values: CDR1 SGHTA, CDR2 FQGTGA. This CDR3 is CASSLWNPTTTGELFF. The CDR3 bases are TGTGCCAGCAGCTTATGGAACCCGACTACCACCGGGGAGCTGTTTTTT.

The V and J genes are TRBV14 and TRBJ2-7; D is possibly TRBD1 or TRBD2 (5 bases each). In germline, CDR1 is SGHDN, CDR2 FVKESK. V lost 6 bases and J lost 4, with 19 bases in between. CDR3 length: 15 amino acids. Here the CDR3 DNA reads TGTGCCAGCAGGGCAGGACATTCAGGGAGTTACGAGCAGTACTTC. It encodes CASRAGHSGSYEQYF. The full variable domain, its missing parts supplied by reference TRBV14 and TRBJ2-7, is EAGVTQFPSHSVIEKGQTVTLRCDPISGHDNLYWYRRVMGKEIKFLLHFVKESKQDESGMPNNRFLAERTGGTYSTLKVQPAELEDSGVYFCASRAGHSGSYEQYFGPGTRLTVT.

This sequence joins TRBV13 and TRBJ2-1; 9 bases are shared with TRBD1. CDR3 length equals 15 residues. In germline, CDR1 is PRHDT, CDR2 FYEKMQ (reference sequence). The J segment lost 6 bases and the V segment lost 4 bases, leaving 7 bases of the junction unmatched. The CDR3 bases are TGTGCCAGCAGCTGGGGACAGGGTATCGGCAATGAGCAGTTCTTC. Translated: CASSWGQGIGNEQFF. Complete variable domain (other parts from reference TRBV13 and TRBJ2-1): AAGVIQSPRHLIKEKRETATLKCYPIPRHDTVYWYQQGPGQDPQFLISFYEKMQSDKGSIPDRFSAQQFSDYHSELNMSSLELGDSALYFCASSWGQGIGNEQFFGPGTRLTVL.

The chain couples TRBV18 to TRBJ2-5, with D perhaps being TRBD1 or TRBD2 (5 bases each). V gave up 2 bases and J gave up 1 base, with 5 bases separating them. The CDR3 is made up of 13 amino acids. Germline V gives CDR1 KGHSH, CDR2 LQKENI. CDR3 nucleotide sequence: TGTGCCAGCTCACCAGGGACCCAAGAGACCCAGTACTTC. Its translation is CASSPGTQETQYF.

J is TRBJ2-7 and V is TRBV2; 8 positions match TRBD2. Trimming took 4 bases from V and 3 from J; bases not matched to a gene: 5. This CDR3 spans 14 amino acids. CDR1 and CDR2 (germline): SNHLY, FYNNEI. The CDR3 sequence is CASSVQRGNYEQYF. DNA for the CDR3: TGTGCCAGCAGTGTCCAGCGGGGGAACTACGAGCAGTACTTC.

The V and J genes are TRBV18 and TRBJ2-7, with 15 bases that match TRBD2. Germline trimming cut 8 bases from V and 6 bases from J; bases unmatched to any gene: 2. Germline CDR1 is KGHSH and CDR2 is LQKENI. The CDR3 has 13 amino acids. DNA for the CDR3: TGTGCCAGCGGACTAGCGGGAGGGGGCGAGCAGTACTTC. Encoded protein: CASGLAGGGEQYF.

The chain joins TRBV5-8 to TRBJ2-5, with 12 bases identical to TRBD1. V lost 1 base, J lost 5 bases, and 9 bases stayed unmatched. The CDR3 extends over 17 amino acids. Germline CDR1 and CDR2: SGHTS and YDEGEE. CDR3 nucleotide sequence: TGTGCCAGCAGCTTGAACCGGGGACAGGGGGCGGGGGAGACCCAGTACTTC. Protein product: CASSLNRGQGAGETQYF.

V is TRBV19 and J is TRBJ1-2; 8 bases align to TRBD1. This CDR3 has 17 residues. Unmatched junction bases numbered 14, after V lost 3 bases and J lost 5 bases. Per germline, CDR1 LNHDA and CDR2 SQIVND (reference sequence). The CDR3 here is CASSMRDRPLDFYGYTF. DNA of the CDR3: TGTGCCAGTAGTATGCGGGACAGGCCCTTGGATTTTTATGGCTACACCTTC.

About this clone itself: Because it lacks the conserved phenylalanine or tryptophan at the end, this CDR3 is likely a read error. The DNA is left out, because the CDR3 cannot be placed on it with certainty; the CDR3 is given as TCRdb lists it. The chain uses TRBV6-1 and TRBJ2-7; the listed D gene, TRBD1, was not tested against the DNA. The CDR3 is 12 amino acids in total, end residues counted. Germline V CDR1 and CDR2: MNHNS, SASEGT. CDR3 amino acids: CASSNRGAGAYL.

The chain links TRBV11-2 to TRBJ2-1; possibly TRBD2 for D (6 bases). This CDR3 spans 13 amino acids. V was clipped by 4 bases and J by 16 bases, with 20 bases between them. CDR1 and CDR2 from the germline V gene are SGHAT and FQNNGV. CDR3 bases: TGTGCCAGCAGCTCACGCGAGACGGGACTTCGATTCTTC. Residues: CASSSRETGLRFF.

The chain recombines TRBV6-5 with TRBJ2-3, with TRBD2 matching 7 bases. J was trimmed by 0 bases and V by 5 bases; bases with no gene match: 5. The CDR3 length is 15 residues. Germline CDR1 reads MNHEY; CDR2 reads SVGAGI. CDR3 in amino acids: CASSKLATSTDTQYF. Written as DNA, the CDR3 is TGTGCCAGCAGTAAACTAGCGACTAGCACAGATACGCAGTATTTT.

This clone appeared a single time. The chain has TRBV27 and TRBJ1-1; D remains ambiguous. Germline CDR1 is MNHEY and CDR2 is SMNVEV (reference sequence). V gave up 3 bases and J gave up 1 base, with 6 bases separating them. This CDR3 has 13 amino acids. Written as DNA, the CDR3 is TGTGCCAGCAGTTTTTGGGGGAACACTGAAGCTTTCTTT. The encoded protein is CASSFWGNTEAFF.

This sequence joins TRBV5-1 and TRBJ1-6; D may be TRBD1 (6 bases). V lost 0 bases and J 6 bases, leaving 7 bases between the germline ends. The CDR3 extends over 14 amino acids. CDR1 is SGHRS, CDR2 YFSETQ, per germline. The CDR3 loop reads CASSLEGGNSPLHF. The CDR3 DNA reads TGCGCCAGCAGCTTGGAAGGGGGTAATTCACCCCTCCACTTT.

This chain connects TRBV7-2 to TRBJ1-2; D not resolved. V lost 1 base and J 0 bases, leaving 9 bases between the germline ends. This CDR3 is 15 amino acids long. CDR1 SGHTA and CDR2 FQGNSA come from the germline V gene. The CDR3 nucleotides read TGTGCCAGCAGCTTAGGAAAACTTTCTAACTATGGCTACACCTTC. Protein sequence: CASSLGKLSNYGYTF.

The V and J genes are TRBV11-2 and TRBJ1-1; D remains unclear. This CDR3 spans 13 amino acids. Looked up from germline, CDR1 is SGHAT and CDR2 is FQNNGV. V lost 3 bases and J lost 6, with 11 bases in between. The DNA for the CDR3 is TGTGCCAGCAGCTTTAGGGCAGACTCTGAAGCTTTCTTT. Protein: CASSFRADSEAFF.

Details on this clone: An end of the junction differs from the germline gene, which may be a read error. The rearrangement joins TRBV7-7 to TRBJ1-1; D remains unclear. CDR1 and CDR2 (germline): SSHAT, FNYEAQ (reference sequence). The CDR3 sequence is 13 residues long. The CDR3 region has the DNA TGTGCTAGCAGCTTAACAGCGAACACTGAAGCTTTCTTT. Protein sequence: CASSLTANTEAFF.

The genes are TRBV7-3 and TRBJ1-3; D gene unclear. From germline, CDR1 is SGHTA and CDR2 FQGTGA. The V end lost 1 base, the J end lost 0 bases, and 10 bases lay between the germline ends. The length of the CDR3 is 16 residues. The CDR3 coding sequence is TGTGCCAGCAGCTTAATGGGCTTAGGCTCTGGAAACACCATATATTTT. It is translated as CASSLMGLGSGNTIYF.

The chain links TRBV28 to TRBJ2-7; 11 bases are shared with TRBD2. Germline CDR1 MDHEN, CDR2 SYDVKM. CDR3 length equals 13 residues. J was trimmed by 4 bases and V by 6 bases; bases with no gene match: 2. CDR3 in amino acids: CASRLAGGYEQYF. The CDR3 DNA reads as TGTGCCAGCAGGTTAGCGGGAGGGTACGAGCAGTACTTC.

The J gene is TRBJ1-4, the V gene TRBV9; D possibly corresponds to TRBD1 (6 bases). The CDR3 runs to 17 residues. Germline V CDR1 and CDR2: SGDLS, YYNGEE. V was trimmed by 0 bases and J by 2 bases, leaving 14 bases between them. DNA for the CDR3: TGTGCCAGCAGCGTAGGGATGTTAGGACAGACTAATGAAAAACTGTTTTTT. Residues: CASSVGMLGQTNEKLFF.